These T cell receptor beta chains were read from a single sample in a study of cytomegalovirus exposure and HLA in healthy donors. Sequenced by immunoSEQ multiplex PCR; TCRdb stores in-frame clones only, minus some. Its clone listing holds 150,000 to 200,000 clones. The sample consisted of PBMCs. These receptors were obtained from a boy younger than 18 in good health and CMV-seronegative. Each CDR3 is given with its conserved first and last residue. A D gene is named only where the DNA matches it firmly.

D | J | V | CDR3 | DNA
TRBD1 | TRBJ1-1 | TRBV6-1 | CASSERDRRNTEAFF | TGTGCCAGCAGTGAAAGGGACAGAAGGAACACTGAAGCTTTCTTT
- | TRBJ2-1 | TRBV28 | CASNQADSSYNEQFF | TGTGCCAGCAACCAAGCTGACAGCTCCTACAATGAGCAGTTCTTC
- | TRBJ1-2 | TRBV5-8 | CASSLSYGYTF | TGTGCCAGCAGCCTAAGCTATGGCTACACCTTC
- | TRBJ1-2 | TRBV19 | CASSMGGLDGYTF | TGTGCCAGTAGTATGGGGGGACTTGATGGCTACACCTTC
- | TRBJ2-1 | TRBV4-1 | CASSQWRGNNEQFF | TGCGCCAGCAGCCAATGGCGGGGAAACAATGAGCAGTTCTTC
- | TRBJ2-3 | TRBV28 | CASRLRVRTDTQYF | TGTGCCAGCAGACTCAGGGTGCGCACAGATACGCAGTATTTT
TRBD2 | TRBJ2-5 | TRBV11-2 | CASSLDRPGGTQYF | TGTGCCAGCAGCTTAGATCGGCCGGGGGGGACCCAGTACTTC
TRBD1 | TRBJ2-2 | TRBV6-4 | CASTDRVGGELFF | TGTGCCAGCACAGACAGGGTTGGCGGGGAGCTGTTTTTT
- | TRBJ2-7 | TRBV4-1 | CASSHTGQSYEQYF | TGCGCCAGCAGCCACACCGGACAGTCTTACGAGCAGTACTTC
- | TRBJ1-2 | TRBV6-5 | CASSYQLGAFGGYTF | TGTGCCAGCAGTTACCAACTTGGGGCTTTTGGGGGGTACACCTTC
- | TRBJ2-7 | TRBV18 | CASSPPNRDEQYF | TGTGCCAGCTCACCACCGAATCGGGACGAGCAGTACTTC
TRBD1 | TRBJ2-7 | TRBV4-2 | CASSQTTGVGYEQYF | TGTGCCAGCAGCCAAACGACAGGGGTGGGCTACGAGCAGTACTTC
TRBD2 | TRBJ2-1 | TRBV23-1 | CASSQTRGGYDNEQFF | TGCGCCAGCAGTCAAACTCGGGGGGGATATGACAATGAGCAGTTCTTC
- | TRBJ2-7 | TRBV6-5 | CASSYRDTSSRYEQYF | TGTGCCAGCAGTTACAGGGACACCTCATCCCGCTACGAGCAGTACTTC
- | TRBJ2-1 | TRBV5-8 | CASSLYGVYIEQFF | TGTGCCAGCAGCTTGTACGGGGTTTACATTGAGCAGTTCTTC
TRBD1 | TRBJ1-1 | TRBV14 | CASSLPPTGYTEAFF | TGTGCCAGCAGCCTGCCCCCGACAGGGTACACTGAAGCTTTCTTT
- | TRBJ1-1 | TRBV29-1 | CSAATVAAEAFF | TGCAGCGCCGCGACAGTGGCGGCTGAAGCTTTCTTT
TRBD1 | TRBJ1-1 | TRBV4-1 | CASSPPVLGQGFAFF | TGCGCCAGCAGCCCTCCCGTCCTGGGACAGGGATTTGCTTTCTTT
TRBD1 | TRBJ1-4 | TRBV13 | CASSYRDRNEKLFF | TGTGCCAGCAGCTACCGGGACAGAAATGAAAAACTGTTTTTT
TRBD2 | TRBJ2-7 | TRBV7-2 | CASSRTSNYEQYF | TGTGCCAGCAGCCGGACTAGCAACTACGAGCAGTACTTC
TRBD2 | TRBJ2-1 | TRBV6-4 | CASSDSERGDYNEQFF | TGTGCCAGCAGTGACTCAGAGCGGGGGGACTACAATGAGCAGTTCTTC
- | TRBJ1-3 | TRBV15 | CATSYRSSGNTIYF | TGTGCCACCAGTTACAGGTCGTCTGGAAACACCATATATTTT